The T cell receptor (beta chain) described here comes from a study of blood T cell repertoires in COVID-19. Study in general: From the United States, Italy and Spain came samples of acute and convalescent COVID-19.

Here immunoSEQ multiplex PCR was the method, and the copy in TCRdb shows in-frame clones only, minus some. The repertoire holds under 150,000 clones, with 84% as singletons. The ends were cut back, 0 bases at V and 2 bases at J, with 4 bases in the middle. Germline V gene data show CDR1 as SGHRS and CDR2 as YFSETQ. The CDR3 has 13 residues. The chain couples TRBV5-1 to TRBJ2-3; D uncertain. Sequenced input: PBMCs or T cells enriched from blood (not recorded which). The receptor comes from a woman in her forties or fifties who had been exposed to COVID-19. CDR3 sequence (DNA): TGCGCCAGCAGCTTGGACTACACAGATACGCAGTATTTT. Amino acids: CASSLDYTDTQYF.